The rows below give T cell receptor beta chains drawn from one sample of a study of CD8 T cells in ankylosing spondylitis. TCRdb processed the 5' RACE reads anew with MiXCR; each CDR3 protein has one entry. The table has around 770,000 distinct CDR3 sequences, 15% to 20% seen once. What was sequenced was blood, either unsorted or a sorted T cell fraction (not recorded which). The receptor set was obtained from a male donor with ankylosing spondylitis. CDR3s include the opening cysteine and the closing phenylalanine or tryptophan. A D gene is named only where the DNA matches it firmly. A clone size is listed for some rows: how often the clone was seen (once, few, many), or a class if it is expanded.

>TRBV27|TRBJ2-5|.|TRBD2
CASRSGLAGGRGETQYF
TGTGCCAGCAGGTCGGGACTAGCGGGAGGGCGTGGGGAGACCCAGTACTTC
>TRBV11-2|TRBJ2-1|few|.
CASSLDGGGSSYNEQFF
TGTGCCAGCAGCTTAGATGGGGGGGGCAGCTCCTACAATGAGCAGTTCTTC
>TRBV3-1|TRBJ2-7|.|.
CASSQGVGSYEQYF
TGTGCCAGCAGCCAAGGGGTCGGGAGCTACGAGCAGTACTTC
>TRBV6-4|TRBJ2-2|many|.
CASSDKEAGELFF
TGTGCCAGCAGTGATAAAGAGGCCGGGGAGCTGTTTTTT
>TRBV5-6|TRBJ2-2|.|.
CASSLEWGAGELFF
TGTGCCAGCAGCTTGGAATGGGGCGCCGGGGAGCTGTTTTTT
>TRBV20-1|TRBJ1-4|.|.
CSARNLQNNEKLFF
TGCAGTGCTAGGAACTTACAGAATAATGAAAAACTGTTTTTT
>TRBV27|TRBJ2-5|.|.
CASSFVGSETQYF
TGTGCCAGCAGTTTCGTGGGTTCGGAGACCCAGTACTTC
>TRBV2|TRBJ1-5|few|.
CASSPGRNYLYSNQPQHF
TGTGCCAGCAGTCCGGGCCGGAACTACCTTTATAGCAATCAGCCCCAGCATTTT
>TRBV30|TRBJ1-1|few|TRBD1
CAWSDPPGGWTEAFF
TGTGCCTGGAGTGACCCCCCAGGGGGCTGGACTGAAGCTTTCTTT
>TRBV24-1|TRBJ2-1|few|TRBD1
CATKGQGMHEQFF
TGTGCCACAAAGGGACAGGGAATGCATGAGCAGTTCTTC
>TRBV5-6|TRBJ2-4|few|TRBD1
CASSRDRENIQYF
TGTGCCAGCAGCCGGGACAGGGAAAACATTCAGTACTTC
>TRBV7-8|TRBJ2-1|few|TRBD2
CASSLGLAGGPWEQFF
TGTGCCAGCAGCTTAGGACTAGCGGGAGGGCCATGGGAGCAGTTCTTC
>TRBV12-3/TRBV12-4|TRBJ1-2|many|TRBD1
CASSLAVGTGVNYGYTF
TGTGCCAGCAGTTTAGCGGTTGGGACAGGAGTTAACTATGGCTACACCTTC
>TRBV12-3/TRBV12-4|TRBJ2-1|.|.
CASSRSNEQFF
TGTGCCAGCAGTAGATCAAATGAGCAGTTCTTC
>TRBV29-1|TRBJ1-1|few|.
CSVDVQGFGLEAFF
TGCAGCGTTGACGTACAGGGATTTGGCCTCGAAGCTTTCTTT
>TRBV6-5|TRBJ2-7|.|.
CASSESRGPGFHEQYF
TGTGCCAGCAGTGAGTCGAGAGGCCCCGGATTCCACGAGCAGTACTTC
>TRBV7-2|TRBJ2-1|few|.
CASSLGRPPLEQFF
TGTGCCAGCAGCTTAGGACGCCCCCCGTTGGAGCAGTTCTTC
>TRBV20-1|TRBJ2-7|.|.
CSASIGNEQYF
TGCAGTGCTAGCATAGGTAACGAGCAGTACTTC
>TRBV12-3/TRBV12-4|TRBJ1-1|few|.
CASSLKVGGWNTEAFF
TGTGCCAGCAGTTTGAAGGTAGGGGGGTGGAACACTGAAGCTTTCTTT
>TRBV4-3|TRBJ2-4|many|TRBD2
CASSQDRAGVGKNIQYF
TGCGCCAGCAGCCAAGATCGGGCGGGAGTAGGCAAAAACATTCAGTACTTC
>TRBV11-3|TRBJ2-5|.|.
CASSLFGQQETQYF
TGTGCCAGCAGCCTTTTCGGACAGCAAGAGACCCAGTACTTC
>TRBV29-1|TRBJ2-3|few|.
CSVGGARLGAVTDTQYF
TGCAGCGTTGGGGGGGCTCGGTTGGGGGCCGTTACAGATACGCAGTATTTT
>TRBV25-1|TRBJ1-6|.|.
CASSGRGQSLHF
TGTGCCAGCAGTGGCAGAGGACAGTCCCTCCACTTT
>TRBV29-1|TRBJ2-1|many|.
CSVEWGSGYNEQFF
TGCAGCGTTGAGTGGGGATCGGGGTACAATGAGCAGTTCTTC
>TRBV5-1|TRBJ2-2|many|.
CASSLFPNTGELFF
TGCGCCAGCAGCTTGTTTCCGAACACCGGGGAGCTGTTTTTT
>TRBV27|TRBJ2-7|.|.
CASSYGAPSYEQYF
TGTGCCAGCAGTTATGGGGCACCTTCCTACGAGCAGTACTTC
>TRBV11-2|TRBJ2-2|.|.
CASSARGTTLSNTGELFF
TGTGCCAGCAGCGCCCGAGGGACAACATTATCCAACACCGGGGAGCTGTTTTTT
>TRBV2|TRBJ2-2|few|.
CASRGGLFANTGELFF
TGTGCCAGCAGAGGGGGGCTTTTCGCGAACACCGGGGAGCTGTTTTTT
>TRBV10-3|TRBJ1-3|many|.
CAISESAGSGNTIYF
TGTGCCATCAGTGAGTCAGCAGGCTCTGGAAACACCATATATTTT
>TRBV4-3|TRBJ2-2|.|.
CASSQEVSGELFF
TGCGCCAGCAGCCAAGAGGTGTCCGGGGAGCTGTTTTTT
>TRBV7-8|TRBJ2-6|few|.
CASSLGSQPIAGANVLTF
TGTGCCAGCAGCTTAGGTTCTCAACCGATCGCTGGGGCCAACGTCCTGACTTTC
>TRBV4-1|TRBJ2-7|.|.
CASSQDTSESGYRAEQYF
TGCGCCAGCAGCCAAGATACGTCGGAATCGGGTTACAGGGCCGAGCAGTACTTC
>TRBV28|TRBJ2-1|.|TRBD2
CASSFSWGLADNEQFF
TGTGCCAGCAGTTTTTCTTGGGGACTAGCAGACAATGAGCAGTTCTTC
>TRBV5-1|TRBJ2-1|many|TRBD1
CASSLVAGGSYNEQFF
TGTGCCAGCAGCTTAGTAGCAGGGGGCTCCTACAATGAGCAGTTCTTC
>TRBV6-5|TRBJ2-7|few|TRBD2
CASSYSGLANEQYF
TGTGCCAGCAGTTACTCGGGACTAGCAAACGAGCAGTACTTC
>TRBV5-1|TRBJ2-3|.|TRBD1
CASSLQGVSTDTQYF
TGCGCCAGCAGCTTACAGGGGGTTAGCACAGATACGCAGTATTTT
>TRBV7-3|TRBJ2-3|few|.
CASSLGVGSTDTQYF
TGTGCCAGCAGCCTAGGGGTCGGGAGCACAGATACGCAGTATTTT
>TRBV27|TRBJ2-7|.|.
CASSPPGNRRAEQYF
TGTGCCAGCAGTCCTCCCGGGAACCGACGGGCCGAGCAGTACTTC
>TRBV29-1|TRBJ2-1|.|.
CSGITNGQLASNEQFF
TGCAGCGGAATAACTAACGGACAGTTGGCTTCCAATGAGCAGTTCTTC
>TRBV27|TRBJ2-1|few|.
CASSLEFFADRFF
TGTGCCAGCAGTTTAGAATTCTTTGCGGATAGGTTCTTC
>TRBV27|TRBJ2-7|.|.
CASSRRQSYEQYF
TGTGCCAGCAGTCGGCGCCAGAGTTACGAGCAGTACTTC
>TRBV6-5|TRBJ1-1|few|.
CASRLKGYTEAFF
TGTGCCAGCAGACTCAAGGGGTACACTGAAGCTTTCTTT
>TRBV20-1|TRBJ2-3|many|.
CSAADTITDTQYF
TGCAGTGCTGCGGACACGATCACAGATACGCAGTATTTT
>TRBV7-2|TRBJ2-2|.|.
CASSAGAGTGELFF
TGTGCCAGCTCCGCGGGGGCGGGAACCGGGGAGCTGTTTTTT
>TRBV6-2/TRBV6-3|TRBJ2-2|.|.
CASSKPRMVEGTGELFF
TGTGCCAGCAGTAAACCCCGGATGGTAGAGGGCACCGGGGAGCTGTTTTTT
>TRBV12-3/TRBV12-4|TRBJ2-5|.|TRBD2
CASSPGRLAGYQETQYF
TGTGCCAGCAGTCCGGGCCGTCTAGCGGGGTACCAAGAGACCCAGTACTTC
>TRBV5-1|TRBJ2-1|few|.
CASRVTDSSYNEQFF
TGCGCCAGCAGAGTAACAGATAGCTCCTACAATGAGCAGTTCTTC
>TRBV20-1|TRBJ2-3|few|TRBD2
CSAVTSGGTDTQYF
TGCAGTGCTGTAACTAGCGGGGGCACAGATACGCAGTATTTT
>TRBV10-3|TRBJ2-7|many|.
CAISENTYEQYF
TGTGCCATCAGTGAGAACACATACGAGCAGTACTTC